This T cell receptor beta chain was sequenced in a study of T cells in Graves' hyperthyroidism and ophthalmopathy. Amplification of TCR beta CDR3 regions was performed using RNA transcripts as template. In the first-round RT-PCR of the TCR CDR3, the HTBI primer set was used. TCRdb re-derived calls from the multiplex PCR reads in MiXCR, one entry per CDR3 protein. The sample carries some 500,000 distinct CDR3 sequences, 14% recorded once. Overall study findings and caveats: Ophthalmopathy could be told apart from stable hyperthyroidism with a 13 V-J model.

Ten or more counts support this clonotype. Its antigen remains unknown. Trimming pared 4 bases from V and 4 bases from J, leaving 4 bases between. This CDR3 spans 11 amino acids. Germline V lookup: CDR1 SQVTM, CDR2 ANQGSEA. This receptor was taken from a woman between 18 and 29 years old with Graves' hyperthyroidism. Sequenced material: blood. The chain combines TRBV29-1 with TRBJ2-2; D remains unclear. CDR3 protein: CSVGGTGELFF. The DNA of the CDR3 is TGCAGCGTTGGTGGCACCGGGGAGCTGTTTTTT.